This T cell receptor (beta chain) was sequenced in a study of blood T cell repertoires in COVID-19. Data came from immunoSEQ multiplex PCR; TCRdb stores just in-frame clones and leaves some out. The data hold 250,000 to 350,000 clones, with about 81% observed a single time. V gave up 3 bases and J gave up 0 bases; unmatched junction bases: 6. The CDR3 length is 15 residues. CDR1 DFQATT and CDR2 SNEGSKA come from the germline V gene (reference sequence). This clonotype was obtained from a human donor with COVID-19, enrolled during active disease. The donor label of this sample is uncertain. The chain is built from TRBV20-1 and TRBJ2-3, with 7 bases matching TRBD2. The sample consisted of peripheral blood. The chain's CDR3 is CSASKAGASTDTQYF. DNA of the CDR3: TGCAGTGCTAGTAAGGCGGGAGCGAGCACAGATACGCAGTATTTT.